This TCR beta chain came from a study of blood T cell repertoires in COVID-19 (dated by TCRdb to about 2020). About the study as a whole: Collaborator samples came from the United States, Italy and Spain and covered acute and convalescent phases of COVID-19. The material from the prospective study consisted of cDNA or gDNA derived from T cells, B-cell-depleted T cells, or PBMCs. The dataset comprised deeply sampled blood TCRbeta repertoires from subjects exposed to, actively infected with, or recovered from COVID-19. The repertoires were released in a freely available public database intended as a resource for research on the immune response to SARS-CoV-2. The samples were drawn from the first 160 participants of the ongoing ImmuneRACE study and from 1,254 subjects provided by 6 global collaborators. Nearly every sample came with metadata listing a de-identified subject ID, COVID-19 status, age in years and sex. Where available, HLA class I and class II types were obtained from metadata supplied by the sample provider rather than from assay-based typing.

CDR1 SNHLY and CDR2 FYNNEI are derived from the germline V gene. Measured from the cysteine to the phenylalanine, the CDR3 is 14 residues long. Solely the CDR3 DNA is kept, with 42 bases framed from the first base. V gives up 7 bases and J gives up 2 bases, and the segment between their germline ends measures 12 bases. Summary of the overall study and its limitations: Clinical and demographic metadata were provided uncurated, with the amount varying by source and participant.

Note on this clone: What antigen it recognizes has not been identified. The sample holds no much larger clone one base away, and base qualities are not on file.

TCRbeta CDR3 regions were amplified from genomic DNA by means of the immunoSEQ Assay, a bias-controlled multiplex PCR. In the source study's methods: Nucleated cell counts per sample were estimated from amplification of reference gene primers within the assay. To quantify the absolute abundance of each unique TCRbeta CDR3 rearrangement, sequence reads were collapsed and filtered. For each sample, productive Simpson clonality was calculated as the square root of Simpson's diversity index over productive rearrangements. Sourced from immuneACCESS, this table was stored by TCRdb with only in-frame sequences that have V and J called. A share of the clones is absent; for the studies checked, an unresolved V gene accounts for under half, and the remainder has no known explanation. V, J and clone size are those of that table, while D and trimming were read from the DNA. This sample comprises tens of thousands of clones, 75% to 90% of them detected only once. The top ten hold 9% to 12% of the sample.

Each collaborating institution followed its own protocols to collect whole blood in K2EDTA tubes. For TCRbeta analysis, collaborators shipped samples in one of three forms: frozen whole blood, isolated PBMCs, or DNA extracted from either of those sample types. The rearrangement joined TRBV2 to TRBJ2-1; a weak D assignment points to TRBD1 (6 bases agree). Sequencing input: peripheral blood. The TCR was taken from a woman aged 70-85 years with acute or convalescent COVID-19. The CDR3 in this case is CASTRTGPYNEQFF. The DNA sequence is TGTGCCAGCACCCGAACAGGGCCCTACAATGAGCAGTTCTTC.